This T cell receptor (beta chain) was sequenced in a study of shared clonotypes between healthy human individuals. Across the study: Three plates were used per donor for CD4 naive, three for CD4 memory, two for CD8 naive and one for CD8 memory. The study, taken as a whole, reports: Sampling covered nothing but blood. Tissue TCR repertoires likely differ from those found in blood.

CD45RO-negative, CCR7-positively selected cells formed the naive CD8 fraction, excluding terminally differentiated effector memory CD45RA+ cells. On sorted subsets, replicate PCRs used 200 to 250 ng DNA, or tens of thousands of T cell genomes. As originally analysed: Junction-only immunoSEQ data arrived without quality scores, meaning filtering differed. Sequencing was performed with immunoSEQ multiplex PCR; in TCRdb, only in-frame clones are kept and a portion is missing. The V and J calls and clone size were taken over from that table, and D and trimming were inferred from the DNA. This sample has hundreds of thousands of clones, with around 96% found just once. This clone was detected only once. Antigen specificity is unknown. The germline V gene encodes CDR1 GTSNPN and CDR2 SVGIG (reference sequence). With 4 bases removed from V and 3 bases from J, the gap between germline ends came to 12 bases. The CDR3 is made up of 13 amino acids.

The chain is built from TRBV30 and TRBJ1-2; D not resolved. This clonotype originated in a man aged 25-40 years in good health. Sample: naive CD8+ T cells sorted from blood. The DNA of the CDR3 is TGTGCCTGGACAGCGGAGAGGGACTATGGCTACACCTTC. This translates into CAWTAERDYGYTF.